One sample yielded the 30 T cell receptor beta chains listed below, sequenced in a study of blood T cell repertoires in COVID-19. The data were produced by immunoSEQ multiplex PCR, yet TCRdb's version contains in-frame clones alone and is incomplete. This table has about 670,000 clones, around 90% appearing once. Material: peripheral blood. Receptor source: a woman aged 18 to 35 with acute or convalescent COVID-19.

V and J are TRBV7-2 and TRBJ1-5, with 7 bases that match TRBD1. The germline CDR1 and CDR2 sequences are SGHTA and FQGNSA. Losses at the gene ends were 5 bases for V and 2 bases for J; bases not matched to a gene: 12. CDR3 size: 17 residues. This CDR3 reads CASSPASRGVGNQPQHF. As DNA, the CDR3 is TGTGCCAGCAGCCCAGCAAGCAGGGGGGTAGGCAATCAGCCCCAGCATTTT.

The CDR3, as DNA: TGTGCCAGCAGCTTAACAAGGGGCTCTGAAGCTTTCTTT. Translating gives CASSLTRGSEAFF. The genes are TRBV7-3 and TRBJ1-1, with D tentatively TRBD1 (5 bases). This CDR3 spans 13 amino acids. V lost 0 bases and J 6 bases, leaving 8 bases between the germline ends. Germline V gene sequence: CDR1 SGHTA, CDR2 FQGTGA. The full variable domain, its missing parts supplied by reference TRBV7-3 and TRBJ1-1, is GAGVSQTPSNKVTEKGKYVELRCDPISGHTALYWYRQSLGQGPEFLIYFQGTGAADDSGLPNDRFFAVRPEGSVSTLKIQRTERGDSAVYLCASSLTRGSEAFFGQGTRLTVV.

This chain uses TRBV11-2 with TRBJ2-7, with D maybe TRBD1 (6 bases). CDR1 and CDR2 (germline): SGHAT, FQNNGV. Trimming removed 1 base at V and 4 bases at J, with 26 bases between. The CDR3 totals 19 residues. The CDR3 nucleotides read TGTGCCAGCAGCTTAGCCCTCTCCGCGCCCCTGAGAGACAGGTACGAGCAGTACTTC. This encodes CASSLALSAPLRDRYEQYF. Full variable domain (missing parts from reference TRBV11-2 and TRBJ2-7): EAGVAQSPRYKIIEKRQSVAFWCNPISGHATLYWYQQILGQGPKLLIQFQNNGVVDDSQLPKDRFSAERLKGVDSTLKIQPAKLEDSAVYLCASSLALSAPLRDRYEQYFGPGTRLTVT.

The J gene is TRBJ1-5, the V gene TRBV27; 8 bases match TRBD1. The CDR3 totals 17 residues. Germline V gives CDR1 MNHEY, CDR2 SMNVEV (reference sequence). Trimming removed 4 bases from V and 5 bases from J; junction bases left unmatched: 13. CDR3 DNA sequence: TGTGCCAGCAGTTCCCGGACAGGGTATGGGGGCGATCAGCCCCAGCATTTT. This sequence encodes CASSSRTGYGGDQPQHF.

This clone appeared a single time. This chain uses TRBV11-2 with TRBJ2-1; no definite D call. The V end was cut by 3 bases, the J end by 4 bases, with 13 bases between. Germline V CDR1 and CDR2: SGHAT, FQNNGV. This CDR3 contains 15 residues. The CDR3 nucleotides read TGTGCCAGCAGCTTCATGGCCAGATGGTACAATGAGCAGTTCTTC. Translation gives CASSFMARWYNEQFF. Supplemented by reference TRBV11-2 and TRBJ2-1, the full variable domain reads EAGVAQSPRYKIIEKRQSVAFWCNPISGHATLYWYQQILGQGPKLLIQFQNNGVVDDSQLPKDRFSAERLKGVDSTLKIQPAKLEDSAVYLCASSFMARWYNEQFFGPGTRLTVL.

A single count supports this clone. The rearrangement joins TRBV5-5 to TRBJ1-1; D is unresolved. The CDR3 spans 13 residues. CDR1 is SGHKS and CDR2 is YYEKEE in the germline V gene (reference sequence). V lost 0 bases and J lost 4, with 7 bases in between. CDR3 loop: CASSLGLSTEAFF. DNA of the CDR3: TGTGCCAGCAGCTTGGGGTTGAGCACTGAAGCTTTCTTT.

This clone came up once. The chain is built from TRBV7-9 and TRBJ2-7, with 10 bases lining up with TRBD1. Looked up from germline, CDR1 is SEHNR and CDR2 is FQNEAQ (reference sequence). Losses at the gene ends were 5 bases for V and 1 base for J; bases not matched to a gene: 11. This CDR3 is built from 17 residues. The DNA of the CDR3 is TGTGCCAGCAGCCCGTACGGGACAGGGGTGGTATCCTACGAGCAGTACTTC. This codes for CASSPYGTGVVSYEQYF. The variable domain in full, completed from reference TRBV7-9 and TRBJ2-7, reads DTGVSQNPRHKITKRGQNVTFRCDPISEHNRLYWYRQTLGQGPEFLTYFQNEAQLEKSRLLSDRFSAERPKGSFSTLEIQRTEQGDSAMYLCASSPYGTGVVSYEQYFGPGTRLTVT.

V usage is TRBV7-9 and J usage is TRBJ1-5, with a possible D match to TRBD1 (5 bases). This CDR3 has 14 residues. From germline, CDR1 is SEHNR and CDR2 FQNEAQ (reference sequence). The V end was cut by 8 bases, the J end by 1 base, with 12 bases between. The CDR3 DNA follows: TGTGCCAGCGCTCAGGGTGGAAGCAATCAGCCCCAGCATTTT. It yields the protein CASAQGGSNQPQHF.

This clone was recorded only once. This chain joins TRBV19 and TRBJ2-7, with D perhaps TRBD1 (6 bases). This CDR3 contains 14 residues. V was cut by 6 bases and J by 1 base, with 13 bases left in between. Germline V gene sequence: CDR1 LNHDA, CDR2 SQIVND (reference sequence). This CDR3 reads CASSNNRESYEQYF. CDR3 DNA: TGTGCCAGTAGCAATAACAGGGAATCCTACGAGCAGTACTTC. Using reference TRBV19 and TRBJ2-7 for the parts outside the CDR3, the full variable domain is DGGITQSPKYLFRKEGQNVTLSCEQNLNHDAMYWYRQDPGQGLRLIYYSQIVNDFQKGDIAEGYSVSREKKESFPLTVTSAQKNPTAFYLCASSNNRESYEQYFGPGTRLTVT.

The CDR3 loop is CASTPDRGYGYTF. The CDR3 DNA sequence: TGTGCCAGCACCCCCGACAGGGGTTATGGCTACACCTTC. The rearrangement links TRBV27 to TRBJ1-2, with 8 bases identical to TRBD1. The CDR3 consists of 13 residues. Trimming removed 7 bases from V and 5 bases from J; junction bases left unmatched: 6. CDR1 is MNHEY, CDR2 SMNVEV, per germline (reference sequence).

The V call is TRBV18, the J call TRBJ2-7; maybe TRBD1 (5 bases). The CDR3 has 13 residues. V was trimmed by 3 bases and J by 7 bases, leaving 13 bases between them. Germline CDR1 is KGHSH and CDR2 is LQKENI. The CDR3 DNA is TGTGCCAGCTCACCGGGGCAGCTCGGGGAGCAGTACTTC. Translating gives CASSPGQLGEQYF.

The CDR3 spells CASSFNSWTVNTEAFF. As DNA, the CDR3 is TGTGCCAGCAGTTTCAACTCGTGGACAGTGAACACTGAAGCTTTCTTT. The gene calls are TRBV6-5 and TRBJ1-1; D is perhaps TRBD1 (6 bases). The germline V gene encodes CDR1 MNHEY and CDR2 SVGAGI. CDR3 length: 16 residues. The V end lost 4 bases, the J end lost 0 bases, and 15 bases lay between the germline ends.

The chain couples TRBV30 to TRBJ1-5; 7 bases fit TRBD1. V dropped 5 bases and J dropped 5; count of bases not matched to a gene: 12. In germline, CDR1 is GTSNPN, CDR2 SVGIG (reference sequence). The CDR3 consists of 15 residues. The CDR3 bases are TGTGCCTGGGATGGTGTCAGGGGGGAAGATCAGCCCCAGCATTTT. It encodes CAWDGVRGEDQPQHF.

The chain combines TRBV6-2 or TRBV6-3 with TRBJ1-2; D remains ambiguous. Trimming shortened V by 3 bases and J by 2 bases, and 10 bases separated the two germline ends. The CDR3 extends over 14 amino acids. CDR1 MNHEY and CDR2 SVGEGT come from the germline V gene. The CDR3 reads CASSYLMRNYGYTF. The CDR3 coding sequence is TGTGCCAGCAGTTATCTCATGAGGAACTATGGCTACACCTTC.

A word on this clone: One junction end does not reproduce the germline sequence, and a read error may be involved. J is TRBJ1-2 and V is TRBV27, with 7 bases aligning to TRBD1. Looked up from germline, CDR1 is MNHEY and CDR2 is SMNVEV (reference sequence). The CDR3 has 14 residues. CDR3 sequence: CASSISGQPYGYTF. CDR3 nucleotides: TGTGCCAGCAGTATATCGGGACAGCCCTATGGCTACACCTTC.

The chain links TRBV2 to TRBJ1-6, with D unclear. V gave up 4 bases and J gave up 2 bases, with 9 bases separating them. The CDR3 has 15 amino acids. Germline V lookup: CDR1 SNHLY, CDR2 FYNNEI. The CDR3 spells CASSVEVPYNSPLHF. CDR3 coding DNA: TGTGCCAGCAGTGTAGAGGTGCCCTATAATTCACCCCTCCACTTT.

The chain has TRBV2 and TRBJ2-3; 10 nucleotides line up with TRBD1. CDR3 length equals 15 residues. CDR1 and CDR2 from the germline V gene are SNHLY and FYNNEI. J was trimmed by 2 bases and V by 3 bases; bases with no gene match: 2. The CDR3 DNA sequence: TGTGCCAGCAGTGAGGACAGGGGGTACACAGATACGCAGTATTTT. It codes for CASSEDRGYTDTQYF.

V gene TRBV4-1 combines with J gene TRBJ2-5, with D possibly being TRBD1 (5 bases). Trimming removed 2 bases at V and 2 bases at J, with 9 bases between. CDR1 is MGHRA, CDR2 YSYEKL, per germline. The CDR3 has 14 amino acids. CDR3 sequence: CASSQSTVQETQYF. The CDR3 nucleotides read TGCGCCAGCAGCCAATCGACAGTACAAGAGACCCAGTACTTC.

The chain employs TRBV11-2 and TRBJ2-1, with TRBD2 identical over 7 bases. The germline V gene has CDR1 SGHAT and CDR2 FQNNGV. The CDR3 contains 14 residues. V trimming: 3 bases; J trimming: 2 bases; junction bases outside the gene matches: 1. CDR3 in amino acids: CASSFSGAYNEQFF. The CDR3 region has the DNA TGTGCCAGCAGCTTCAGCGGGGCCTACAATGAGCAGTTCTTC.

V and J are TRBV14 and TRBJ1-6; D gene unclear. The CDR3 loop spans 15 amino acids. Deletions cut 4 bases from V and 3 bases from J, with 10 bases between. The V gene's germline CDR1 is SGHDN and CDR2 FVKESK. CDR3 sequence reads: CASSPGHLYNSPLHF. In DNA, the CDR3 is TGTGCCAGCAGCCCGGGTCACCTCTATAATTCACCCCTCCACTTT.

This chain joins TRBV10-3 and TRBJ2-1; 11 positions agree with TRBD2. This CDR3 region has 14 residues. Germline loops: CDR1 ENHRY, CDR2 SYGVKD. V lost 7 bases and J lost 4; bases outside the gene matches: 3. The CDR3 is CAINSGGEYNEQFF. In DNA, the CDR3 is TGTGCCATCAATAGCGGGGGGGAGTACAATGAGCAGTTCTTC.

The V call is TRBV5-5, the J call TRBJ2-3; 12 bases map to TRBD1. The trim removed 0 bases at V and 2 bases at J, leaving 13 bases unmatched. There are 20 residues in the CDR3. The V gene's germline CDR1 is SGHKS and CDR2 YYEKEE (reference sequence). CDR3 sequence reads: CASSLVFPGQGAVSTDTQYF. CDR3 in DNA: TGTGCCAGCAGCTTGGTTTTTCCGGGACAGGGGGCTGTCTCCACAGATACGCAGTATTTT.

This sequence joins TRBV27 and TRBJ2-2; D unclear. This CDR3 has 16 amino acids. Germline CDR1 MNHEY, CDR2 SMNVEV (reference sequence). Trimming stripped 8 bases from V and 4 bases from J, with 20 bases between. The CDR3 DNA sequence: TGTGCCAGCCACAACAGAAACTCCCCCGGCACCGGGGAGCTGTTTTTT. As protein: CASHNRNSPGTGELFF.

This chain links TRBV24-1 with TRBJ2-5; TRBD1 matches at 8 bases. This CDR3 contains 16 residues. Trimming cost V 4 bases and J 4 bases; bases outside gene matches: 10. CDR1 and CDR2 (germline): KGHDR, SFDVKD. The CDR3 region has the DNA TGTGCCACCAGTGAGCCCGCCGGACAGGGACGAGAGACCCAGTACTTC. Encoded protein: CATSEPAGQGRETQYF.

The chain couples TRBV25-1 to TRBJ1-2; D perhaps matches TRBD1 (6 bases). Trimming removed 3 bases from V and 5 bases from J, with 16 bases in between. The CDR3 has 15 amino acids. Germline V CDR1 and CDR2: MGHDK, SYGVNS. CDR3 residues: CASSDRQGRGYGYTF. DNA for the CDR3: TGTGCCAGCAGTGACCGCCAGGGTAGGGGGTATGGCTACACCTTC.

The J gene is TRBJ2-1, the V gene TRBV2, with D possibly TRBD1 on 6 matching bases. Trimming took off 5 bases at V and 3 bases at J, with 17 bases between the two ends. The CDR3 sequence is 16 residues long. Germline assignment: CDR1 SNHLY and CDR2 FYNNEI. The CDR3 sequence: CASSPHLDRNYNEQFF. The CDR3, as DNA: TGTGCCAGCAGTCCTCACCTGGACAGAAACTACAATGAGCAGTTCTTC.

The rearrangement joins TRBV6-6 to TRBJ2-7; D is possibly TRBD1 (6 bases). V shed 2 bases and J shed 2 bases, with 7 bases lying between them. Germline V CDR1 and CDR2: MNHNY, SVGAGI (reference sequence). The CDR3 length is 13 residues. CDR3 nucleotides: TGTGCCAGCAGTTACGAGGGGGCCTACGAGCAGTACTTC. Protein: CASSYEGAYEQYF.

This chain joins TRBV14 and TRBJ2-7; D perhaps matches TRBD2 (7 bases). V was shortened by 4 bases and J by 6 bases, with 16 bases between the two germline ends. Germline loops: CDR1 SGHDN, CDR2 FVKESK. The CDR3 totals 14 residues. The CDR3 sequence: CASSRGTGRAEQYF. For the CDR3, the DNA is TGTGCCAGCAGCCGGGGAACAGGGAGGGCCGAGCAGTACTTC.

This chain uses TRBV7-8 with TRBJ1-2; no definite D call. Germline assignment: CDR1 SGHVS and CDR2 FQNEAQ. The CDR3 contains 13 residues. Trimming removed 6 bases from V and 7 bases from J, with 15 bases in between. The CDR3 DNA reads as TGTGCCAGCAGTACCGGGTACGAGGGTGGCTACACCTTC. This codes for CASSTGYEGGYTF.

V and J are TRBV19 and TRBJ2-7, with TRBD1 matching over 9 bases. CDR3 length: 14 residues. V gave up 5 bases and J gave up 3 bases; unmatched junction bases: 5. From germline, CDR1 is LNHDA and CDR2 SQIVND (reference sequence). CDR3: CASSLGQGYYEQYF. The DNA of the CDR3 is TGTGCCAGTAGTTTGGGACAGGGATACTACGAGCAGTACTTC.